The rows below give T cell receptor beta chains drawn from one sample of a study of cytomegalovirus exposure and HLA in healthy donors. Some clones are missing from TCRdb's copy, which holds only in-frame ones; the method was immunoSEQ multiplex PCR. This table has about 75,000 clones, 85% appearing once. What was sequenced was PBMCs. Receptors were obtained from a man aged 25 to 45 in good health and CMV-seronegative. The CDR3 runs from the conserved cysteine through the conserved F or W. Each record gives: J gene, D gene, CDR3 length, V gene, clone size, CDR3 DNA, CDR3 protein. A D gene is named only where the DNA matches it firmly. Not all rows give a size; the values are once, few, many and, for expanded clones, a class.

TRBJ1-1 | TRBD1 | 17 | TRBV19 | - | TGTGCCAGTAGTCTGGGACAGGGGAGTTTGAGGAACACTGAAGCTTTCTTT | CASSLGQGSLRNTEAFF
TRBJ1-3 | - | 15 | TRBV5-6 | - | TGTGCCAGCAGCTTCATCGCTAGCTCTGGAAACACCATATATTTT | CASSFIASSGNTIYF
TRBJ1-3 | - | 17 | TRBV7-8 | - | TGTGCCAGCAGCCCCTCTATGTTCCCAGGCTCTGGAAACACCATATATTTT | CASSPSMFPGSGNTIYF
TRBJ2-4 | TRBD2 | 17 | TRBV10-3 | once | TGTGCCATCAGTGAGAGCGGGACTAGCGGCACCAAAAACATTCAGTACTTC | CAISESGTSGTKNIQYF
TRBJ1-2 | - | 13 | TRBV4-1 | - | TGCGCCAGCAGCCTCACCAGGGCAGATGGCTACACCTTC | CASSLTRADGYTF
TRBJ2-1 | - | 17 | TRBV27 | - | TGTGCCAGCAGTTTTAGTCCCTGGGGGGGCCGGGGAAATGAGCAGTTCTTC | CASSFSPWGGRGNEQFF
TRBJ1-5 | - | 13 | TRBV19 | - | TGTGCCAGTATGGACAGCCTAAATCAGCCCCAGCATTTT | CASMDSLNQPQHF
TRBJ2-7 | TRBD1 | 15 | TRBV10-3 | - | TGTGCCATCAGTGAGGGACAGGGGGCCGGCTACGAGCAGTACTTC | CAISEGQGAGYEQYF
TRBJ1-2 | TRBD1 | 17 | TRBV7-9 | - | TGTGCCAGCAGCTTTCCGGGACAGGATTCTTCGATGTATGGCTACACCTTC | CASSFPGQDSSMYGYTF
TRBJ1-5 | - | 15 | TRBV2 | - | TGTGCCAGCAGTGAACGGGGTCGGCGCAATCAGCCCCAGCATTTT | CASSERGRRNQPQHF
TRBJ1-1 | TRBD1 | 16 | TRBV4-1 | - | TGCGCCAGCAGCCAAGAATTGGACAGGGGGCAGACTGAAGCTTTCTTT | CASSQELDRGQTEAFF
TRBJ1-4 | TRBD1 | 15 | TRBV28 | - | TGTGCCAGCAGTTCAATACAGGGGGCGTTCGAAAAACTGTTTTTT | CASSSIQGAFEKLFF
TRBJ2-1 | - | 15 | TRBV29-1 | medium-sized | TGCAGCGTTGAAGCCCCTGGACATGGGTACAATGAGCAGTTCTTC | CSVEAPGHGYNEQFF
TRBJ1-2 | - | 15 | TRBV18 | - | TGTGCCAGCTCACCACCAGCCACCAAGCACTATGGCTACACCTTC | CASSPPATKHYGYTF
TRBJ2-2 | TRBD1 | 16 | TRBV28 | - | TGTGCCAGCAGTGGAGCGGGACAGGGGTACACCGGGGAGCTGTTTTTT | CASSGAGQGYTGELFF
TRBJ1-5 | TRBD1 | 16 | TRBV4-1 | - | TGCGCCAGCAGCCATAGACAGGGGGCGGGCAATCAGCCCCAGCATTTT | CASSHRQGAGNQPQHF